This T cell receptor beta chain was sequenced in a study of cytomegalovirus exposure and HLA in healthy donors. Germline loops: CDR1 MNHEY, CDR2 SMNVEV (reference sequence). Germline trimming cut 5 bases from V and 0 bases from J; bases unmatched to any gene: 6. The CDR3 loop spans 15 amino acids. This clone was found once. The antigen remains undetermined. The PCR had 60 Vbeta and 13 Jbeta primers. TCRdb's table, derived via immunoSEQ multiplex PCR, lists solely in-frame clones and lacks some. The table has about 160,000 clones, roughly 78% seen once. Study conclusions and caveats: About 87% or about 30% of the time was how often most TCR beta V segments were productive, according to an earlier analysis.

The TCR originated in a man aged 35-49 years in good health and CMV-seropositive. The chain couples TRBV27 to TRBJ1-2, with 7 nucleotides matching TRBD1. The sample was PBMCs. DNA of the CDR3: TGTGCCAGCAGTAGAAAGGGGGCGACTAACTATGGCTACACCTTC. It specifies CASSRKGATNYGYTF.